This record looks at one T cell receptor (beta chain) sequence and its context. The source of the sample is a study of control samples from healthy donors and cancer patients. Libraries were prepared by immunoSEQ multiplex PCR; TCRdb keeps only in-frame clonotypes and omits some of them. The sample lists over 100,000 clones, around nine tenths occurring once. Looked up from germline, CDR1 is SGHKS and CDR2 is YYEKEE (reference sequence). Trimming took 2 bases from V and 4 from J; bases not matched to a gene: 8. The length of the CDR3 is 15 residues. The specimen sequenced was blood. The chain links TRBV5-5 to TRBJ2-7, with 8 nucleotides matching TRBD1. The receptor was derived from a man over 45 in good health. The CDR3 DNA reads as TGTGCCAGCAGCTTCTCGGACAGGGTTGATTACGAGCAGTACTTC. The encoded protein is CASSFSDRVDYEQYF.